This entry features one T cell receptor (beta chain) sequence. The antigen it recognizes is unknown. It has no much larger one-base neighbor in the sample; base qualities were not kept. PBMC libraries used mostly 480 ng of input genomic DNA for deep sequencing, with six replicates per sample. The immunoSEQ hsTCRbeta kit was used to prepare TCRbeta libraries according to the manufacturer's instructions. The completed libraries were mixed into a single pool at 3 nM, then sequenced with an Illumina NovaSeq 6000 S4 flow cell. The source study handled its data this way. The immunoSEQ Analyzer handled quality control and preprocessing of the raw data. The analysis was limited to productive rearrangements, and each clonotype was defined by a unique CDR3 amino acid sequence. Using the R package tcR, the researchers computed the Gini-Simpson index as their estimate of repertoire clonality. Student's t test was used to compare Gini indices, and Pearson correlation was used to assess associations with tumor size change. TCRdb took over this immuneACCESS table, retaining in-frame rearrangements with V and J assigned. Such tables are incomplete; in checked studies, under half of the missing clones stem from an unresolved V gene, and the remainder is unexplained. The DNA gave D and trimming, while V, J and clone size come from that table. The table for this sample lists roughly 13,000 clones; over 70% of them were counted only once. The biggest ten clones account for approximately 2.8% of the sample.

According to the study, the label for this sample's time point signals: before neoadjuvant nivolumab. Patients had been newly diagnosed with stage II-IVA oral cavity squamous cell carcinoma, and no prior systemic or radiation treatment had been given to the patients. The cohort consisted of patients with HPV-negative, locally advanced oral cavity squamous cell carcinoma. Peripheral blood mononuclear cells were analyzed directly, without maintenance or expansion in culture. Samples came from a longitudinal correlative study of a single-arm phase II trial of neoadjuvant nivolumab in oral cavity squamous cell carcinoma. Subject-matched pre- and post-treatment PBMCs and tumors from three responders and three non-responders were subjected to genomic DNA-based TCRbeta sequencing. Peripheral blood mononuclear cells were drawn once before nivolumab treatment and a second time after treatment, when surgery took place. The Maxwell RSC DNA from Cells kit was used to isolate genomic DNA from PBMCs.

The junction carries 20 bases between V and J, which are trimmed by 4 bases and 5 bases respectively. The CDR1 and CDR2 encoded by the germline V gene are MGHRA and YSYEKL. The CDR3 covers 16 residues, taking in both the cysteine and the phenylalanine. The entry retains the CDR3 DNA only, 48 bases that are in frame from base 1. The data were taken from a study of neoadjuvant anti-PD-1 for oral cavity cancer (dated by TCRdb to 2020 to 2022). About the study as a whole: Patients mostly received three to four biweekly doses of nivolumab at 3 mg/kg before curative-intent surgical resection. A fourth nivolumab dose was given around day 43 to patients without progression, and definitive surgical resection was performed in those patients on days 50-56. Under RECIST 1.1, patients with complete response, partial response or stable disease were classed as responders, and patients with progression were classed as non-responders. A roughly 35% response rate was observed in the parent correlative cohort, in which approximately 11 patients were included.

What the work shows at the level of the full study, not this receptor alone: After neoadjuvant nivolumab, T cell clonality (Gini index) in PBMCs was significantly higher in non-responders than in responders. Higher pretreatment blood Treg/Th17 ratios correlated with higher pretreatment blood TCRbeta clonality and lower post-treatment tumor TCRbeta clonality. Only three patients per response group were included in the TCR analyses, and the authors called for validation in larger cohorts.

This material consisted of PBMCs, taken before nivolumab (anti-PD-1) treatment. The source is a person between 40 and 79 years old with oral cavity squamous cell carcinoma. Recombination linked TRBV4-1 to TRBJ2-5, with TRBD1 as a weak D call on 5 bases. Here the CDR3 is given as CASSPRQGLGRETQYF. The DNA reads TGCGCCAGCAGCCCCCGTCAGGGATTAGGTCGGGAGACCCAGTACTTC.